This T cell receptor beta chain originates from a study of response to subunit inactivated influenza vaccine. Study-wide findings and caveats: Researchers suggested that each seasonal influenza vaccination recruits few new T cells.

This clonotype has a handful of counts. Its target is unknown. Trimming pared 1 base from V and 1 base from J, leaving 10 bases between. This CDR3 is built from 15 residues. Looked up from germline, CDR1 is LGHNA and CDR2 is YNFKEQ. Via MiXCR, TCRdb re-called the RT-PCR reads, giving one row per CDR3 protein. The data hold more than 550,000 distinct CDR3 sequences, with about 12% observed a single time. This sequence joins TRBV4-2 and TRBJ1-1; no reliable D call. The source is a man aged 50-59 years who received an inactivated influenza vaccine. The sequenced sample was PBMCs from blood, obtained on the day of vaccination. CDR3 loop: CASSQAIDGNTEAFF. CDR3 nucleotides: TGTGCCAGCAGCCAAGCAATTGACGGGAACACTGAAGCTTTCTTT.